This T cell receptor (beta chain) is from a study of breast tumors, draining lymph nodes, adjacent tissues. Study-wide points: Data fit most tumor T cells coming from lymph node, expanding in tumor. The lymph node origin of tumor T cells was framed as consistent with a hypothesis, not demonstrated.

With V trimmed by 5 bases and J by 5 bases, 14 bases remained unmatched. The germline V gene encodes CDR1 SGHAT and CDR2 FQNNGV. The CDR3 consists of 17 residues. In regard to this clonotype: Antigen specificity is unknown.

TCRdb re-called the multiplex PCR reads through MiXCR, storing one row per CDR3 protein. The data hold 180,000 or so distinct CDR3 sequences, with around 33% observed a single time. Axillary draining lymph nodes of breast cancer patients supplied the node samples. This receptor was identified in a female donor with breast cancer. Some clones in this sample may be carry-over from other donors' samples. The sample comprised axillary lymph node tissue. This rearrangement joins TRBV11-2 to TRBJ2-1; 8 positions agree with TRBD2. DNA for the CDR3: TGTGCCAGCAGCCCCAGAAGGCTAGCGGGTGGTAACAATGAGCAGTTCTTC. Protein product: CASSPRRLAGGNNEQFF.